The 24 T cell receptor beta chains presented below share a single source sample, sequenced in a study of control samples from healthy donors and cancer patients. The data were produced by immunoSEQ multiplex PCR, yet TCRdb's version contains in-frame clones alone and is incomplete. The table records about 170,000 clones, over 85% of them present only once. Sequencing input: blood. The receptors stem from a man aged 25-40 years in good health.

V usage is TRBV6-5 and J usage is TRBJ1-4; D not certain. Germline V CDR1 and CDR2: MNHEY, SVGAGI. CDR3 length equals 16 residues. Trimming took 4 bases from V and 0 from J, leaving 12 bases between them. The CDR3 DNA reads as TGTGCCAGCAGTTTGGCCAGAAGTGCAACTAATGAAAAACTGTTTTTT. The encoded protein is CASSLARSATNEKLFF.

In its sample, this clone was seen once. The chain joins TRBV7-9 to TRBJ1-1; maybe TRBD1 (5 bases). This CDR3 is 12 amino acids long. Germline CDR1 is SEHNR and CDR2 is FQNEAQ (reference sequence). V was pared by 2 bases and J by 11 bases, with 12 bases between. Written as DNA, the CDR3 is TGTGCCAGCAGCTTACAGGGTTTTGTGGCTTTCTTT. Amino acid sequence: CASSLQGFVAFF. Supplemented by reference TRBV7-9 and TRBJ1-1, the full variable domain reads DTGVSQNPRHKITKRGQNVTFRCDPISEHNRLYWYRQTLGQGPEFLTYFQNEAQLEKSRLLSDRFSAERPKGSFSTLEIQRTEQGDSAMYLCASSLQGFVAFFGQGTRLTVV.

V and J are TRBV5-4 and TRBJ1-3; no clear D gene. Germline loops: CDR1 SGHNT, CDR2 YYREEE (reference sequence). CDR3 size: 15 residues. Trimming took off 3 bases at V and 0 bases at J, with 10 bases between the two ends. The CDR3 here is CASSSGLHSGNTIYF. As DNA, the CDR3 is TGTGCCAGCAGCTCCGGACTCCACTCTGGAAACACCATATATTTT.

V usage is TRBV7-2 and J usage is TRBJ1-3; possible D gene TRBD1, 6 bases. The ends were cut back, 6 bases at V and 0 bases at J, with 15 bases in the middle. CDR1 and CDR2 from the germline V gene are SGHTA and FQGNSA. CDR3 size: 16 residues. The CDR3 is CASSNHRVGSGNTIYF. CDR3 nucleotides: TGTGCCAGCAGTAACCACAGGGTGGGCTCTGGAAACACCATATATTTT. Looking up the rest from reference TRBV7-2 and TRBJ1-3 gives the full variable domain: GAGVSQSPSNKVTEKGKDVELRCDPISGHTALYWYRQSLGQGLEFLIYFQGNSAPDKSGLPSDRFSAERTGGSVSTLTIQRTQQEDSAVYLCASSNHRVGSGNTIYFGEGSWLTVV.

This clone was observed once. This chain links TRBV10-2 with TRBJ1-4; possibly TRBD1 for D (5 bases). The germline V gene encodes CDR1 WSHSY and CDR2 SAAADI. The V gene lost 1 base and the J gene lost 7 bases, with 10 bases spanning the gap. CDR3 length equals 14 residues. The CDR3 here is CASSEYVTAEKLFF. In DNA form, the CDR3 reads TGCGCCAGCAGTGAGTACGTGACAGCTGAAAAACTGTTTTTT.

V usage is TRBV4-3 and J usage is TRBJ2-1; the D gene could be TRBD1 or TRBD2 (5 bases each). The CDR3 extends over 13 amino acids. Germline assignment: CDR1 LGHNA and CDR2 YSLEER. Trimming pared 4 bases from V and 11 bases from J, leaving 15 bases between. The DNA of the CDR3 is TGCGCCAGCAGCCCGGGACGGAATACCAAGCAGTTCTTC. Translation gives CASSPGRNTKQFF.

The CDR3 sequence is CASSLSIYEQYF. CDR3 in DNA: TGTGCCAGCAGCTTAAGCATCTACGAGCAGTACTTC. The chain recombines TRBV7-9 with TRBJ2-7; D is ambiguous. Trimming left V 2 bases short and J 3 bases short, with 5 bases between. Germline loops: CDR1 SEHNR, CDR2 FQNEAQ (reference sequence). The CDR3 length is 12 residues.

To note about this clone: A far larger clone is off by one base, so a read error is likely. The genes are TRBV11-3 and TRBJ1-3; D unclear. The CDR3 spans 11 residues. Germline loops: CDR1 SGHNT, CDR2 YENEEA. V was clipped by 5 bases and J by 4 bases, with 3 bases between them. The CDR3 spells CASSQGNTIYF. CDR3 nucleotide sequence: TGTGCCAGCAGCCAAGGAAACACCATATATTTT.

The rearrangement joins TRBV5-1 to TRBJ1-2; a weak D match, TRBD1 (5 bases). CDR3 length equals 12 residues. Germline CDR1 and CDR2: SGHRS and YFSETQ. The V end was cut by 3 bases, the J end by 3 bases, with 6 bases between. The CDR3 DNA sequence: TGCGCCAGCAGCTCGGGACACTATGGCTACACCTTC. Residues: CASSSGHYGYTF.

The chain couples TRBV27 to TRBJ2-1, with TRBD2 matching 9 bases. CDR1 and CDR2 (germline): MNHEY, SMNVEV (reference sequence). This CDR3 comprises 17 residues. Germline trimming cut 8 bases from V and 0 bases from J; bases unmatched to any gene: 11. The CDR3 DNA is TGTGCCAGCCTTCCCCAGGCTAGCGGGGACTCCTACAATGAGCAGTTCTTC. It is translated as CASLPQASGDSYNEQFF.

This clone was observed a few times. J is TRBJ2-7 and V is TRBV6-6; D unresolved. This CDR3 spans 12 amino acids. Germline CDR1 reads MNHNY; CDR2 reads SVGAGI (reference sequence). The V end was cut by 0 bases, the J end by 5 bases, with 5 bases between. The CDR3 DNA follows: TGTGCCAGCAGTTACTCGATGGACGAGCAGTACTTC. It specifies CASSYSMDEQYF.

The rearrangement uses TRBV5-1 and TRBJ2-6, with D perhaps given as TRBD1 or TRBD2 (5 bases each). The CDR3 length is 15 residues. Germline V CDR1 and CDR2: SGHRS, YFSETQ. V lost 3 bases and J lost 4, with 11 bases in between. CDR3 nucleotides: TGCGCCAGCAGCTCACAAGGGGACGGGGCCAACGTCCTGACTTTC. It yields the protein CASSSQGDGANVLTF.

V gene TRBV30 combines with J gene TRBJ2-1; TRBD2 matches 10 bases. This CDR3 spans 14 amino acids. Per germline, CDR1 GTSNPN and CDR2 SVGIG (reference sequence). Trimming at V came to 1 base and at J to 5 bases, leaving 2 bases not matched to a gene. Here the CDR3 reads CAWSASGRNNEQFF. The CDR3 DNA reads TGTGCCTGGAGTGCTAGCGGGAGAAACAATGAGCAGTTCTTC.

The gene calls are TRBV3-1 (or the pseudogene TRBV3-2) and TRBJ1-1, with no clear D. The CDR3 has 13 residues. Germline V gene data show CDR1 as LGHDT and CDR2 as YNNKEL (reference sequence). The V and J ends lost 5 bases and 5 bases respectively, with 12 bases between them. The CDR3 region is CASSKSAGTEAFF. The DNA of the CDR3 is TGTGCCAGCAGCAAGAGCGCCGGAACTGAAGCTTTCTTT.

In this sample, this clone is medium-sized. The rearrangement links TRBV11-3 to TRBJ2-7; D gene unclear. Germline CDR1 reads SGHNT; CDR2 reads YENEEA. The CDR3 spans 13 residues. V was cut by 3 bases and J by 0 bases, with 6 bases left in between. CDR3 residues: CASSFGGSYEQYF. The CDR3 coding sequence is TGTGCCAGCAGCTTCGGCGGCTCCTACGAGCAGTACTTC.

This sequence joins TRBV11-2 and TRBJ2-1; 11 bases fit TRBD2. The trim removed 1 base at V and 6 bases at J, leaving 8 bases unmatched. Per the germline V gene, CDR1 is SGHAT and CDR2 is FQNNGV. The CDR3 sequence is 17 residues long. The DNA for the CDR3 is TGTGCCAGCAGCTTAGTTACTAGCGGGAGAAAAGTCAATGAGCAGTTCTTC. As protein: CASSLVTSGRKVNEQFF.

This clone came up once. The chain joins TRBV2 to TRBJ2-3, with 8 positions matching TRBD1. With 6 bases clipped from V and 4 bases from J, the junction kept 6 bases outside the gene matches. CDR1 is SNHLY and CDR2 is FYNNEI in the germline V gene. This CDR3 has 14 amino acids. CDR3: CASRTTGAADTQYF. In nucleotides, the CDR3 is TGTGCCAGCAGAACGACAGGGGCTGCAGATACGCAGTATTTT.

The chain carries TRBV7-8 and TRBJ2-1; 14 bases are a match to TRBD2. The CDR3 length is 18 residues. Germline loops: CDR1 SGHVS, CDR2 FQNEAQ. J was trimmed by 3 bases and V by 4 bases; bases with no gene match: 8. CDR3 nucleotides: TGTGCCAGCAGCTCAGCGGGACTAGCGGGGGTAAACTACAATGAGCAGTTCTTC. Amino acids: CASSSAGLAGVNYNEQFF. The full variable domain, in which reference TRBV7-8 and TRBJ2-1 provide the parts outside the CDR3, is GAGVSQSPRYKVAKRGQDVALRCDPISGHVSLFWYQQALGQGPEFLTYFQNEAQLDKSGLPSDRFFAERPEGSVSTLKIQRTQQEDSAVYLCASSSAGLAGVNYNEQFFGPGTRLTVL.

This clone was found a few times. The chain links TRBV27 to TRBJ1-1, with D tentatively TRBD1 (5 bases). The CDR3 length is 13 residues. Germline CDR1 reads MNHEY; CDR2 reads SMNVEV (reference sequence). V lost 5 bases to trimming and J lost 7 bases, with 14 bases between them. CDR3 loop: CASSPSRQNEAFF. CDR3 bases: TGTGCCAGCAGTCCGTCTCGACAGAATGAAGCTTTCTTT.

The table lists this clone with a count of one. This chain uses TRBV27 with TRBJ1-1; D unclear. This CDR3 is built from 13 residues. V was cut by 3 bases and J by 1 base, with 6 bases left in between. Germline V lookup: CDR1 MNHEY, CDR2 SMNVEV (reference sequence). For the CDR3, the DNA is TGTGCCAGCAGTTTGTTAGGGAACACTGAAGCTTTCTTT. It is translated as CASSLLGNTEAFF.

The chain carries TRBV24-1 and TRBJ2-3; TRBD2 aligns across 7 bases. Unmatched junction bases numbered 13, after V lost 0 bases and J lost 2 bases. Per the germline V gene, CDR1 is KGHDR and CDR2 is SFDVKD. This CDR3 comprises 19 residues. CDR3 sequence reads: CATSDLLRFERGTTDTQYF. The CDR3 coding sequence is TGTGCCACCAGTGATTTGCTTAGGTTCGAGCGGGGTACCACAGATACGCAGTATTTT.

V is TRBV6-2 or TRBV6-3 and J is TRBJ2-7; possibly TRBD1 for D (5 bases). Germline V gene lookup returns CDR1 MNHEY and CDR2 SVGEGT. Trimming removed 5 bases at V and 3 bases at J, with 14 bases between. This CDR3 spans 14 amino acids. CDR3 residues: CASSIHPGFYEQYF. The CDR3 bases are TGTGCCAGCAGTATTCATCCAGGGTTCTACGAGCAGTACTTC.

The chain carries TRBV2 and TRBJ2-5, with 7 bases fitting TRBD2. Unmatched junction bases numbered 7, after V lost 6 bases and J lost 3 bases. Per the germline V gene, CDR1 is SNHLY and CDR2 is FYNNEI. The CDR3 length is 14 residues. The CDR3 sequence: CASSPRLAKETQYF. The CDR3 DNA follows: TGTGCCAGCAGCCCCCGACTAGCCAAAGAGACCCAGTACTTC. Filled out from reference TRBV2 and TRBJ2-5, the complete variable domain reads EPEVTQTPSHQVTQMGQEVILRCVPISNHLYFYWYRQILGQKVEFLVSFYNNEISEKSEIFDDQFSVERPDGSNFTLKIRSTKLEDSAMYFCASSPRLAKETQYFGPGTRLLVL.

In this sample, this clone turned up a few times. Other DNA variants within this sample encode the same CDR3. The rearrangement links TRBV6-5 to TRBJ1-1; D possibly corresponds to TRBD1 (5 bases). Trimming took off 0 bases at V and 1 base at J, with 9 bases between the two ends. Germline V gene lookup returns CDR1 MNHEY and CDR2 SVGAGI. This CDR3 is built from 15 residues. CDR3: CASSYSPGRNTEAFF. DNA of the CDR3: TGTGCCAGCAGTTACTCGCCGGGACGGAACACTGAAGCTTTCTTT.